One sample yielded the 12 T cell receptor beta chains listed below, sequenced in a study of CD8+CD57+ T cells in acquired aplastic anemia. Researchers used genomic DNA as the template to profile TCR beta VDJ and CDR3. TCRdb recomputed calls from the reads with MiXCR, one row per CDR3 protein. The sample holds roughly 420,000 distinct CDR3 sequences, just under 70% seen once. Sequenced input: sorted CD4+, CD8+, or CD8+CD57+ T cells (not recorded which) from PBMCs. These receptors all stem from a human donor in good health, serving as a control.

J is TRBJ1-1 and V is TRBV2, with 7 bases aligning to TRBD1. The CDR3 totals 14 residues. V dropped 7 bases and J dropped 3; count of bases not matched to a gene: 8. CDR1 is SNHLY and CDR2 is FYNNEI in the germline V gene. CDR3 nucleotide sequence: TGTGCCAGCACATCCCGACAGGGCCACACTGAAGCTTTCTTT. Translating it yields CASTSRQGHTEAFF.

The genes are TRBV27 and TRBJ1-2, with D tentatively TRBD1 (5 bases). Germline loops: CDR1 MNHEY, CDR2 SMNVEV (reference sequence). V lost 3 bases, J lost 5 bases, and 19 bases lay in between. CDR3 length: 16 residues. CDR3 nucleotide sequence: TGTGCCAGCAGTTTGATGGGAACAGGTGGGGGATATGGCTACACCTTC. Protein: CASSLMGTGGGYGYTF.

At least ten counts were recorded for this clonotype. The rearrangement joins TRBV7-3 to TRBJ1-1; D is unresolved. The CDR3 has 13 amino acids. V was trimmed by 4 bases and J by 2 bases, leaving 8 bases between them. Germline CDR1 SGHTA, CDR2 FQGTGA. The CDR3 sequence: CASSYGVNTEAFF. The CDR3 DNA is TGTGCCAGCAGCTATGGGGTTAACACTGAAGCTTTCTTT.

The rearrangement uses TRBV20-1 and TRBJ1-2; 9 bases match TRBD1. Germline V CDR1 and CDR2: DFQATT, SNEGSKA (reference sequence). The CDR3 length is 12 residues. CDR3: CSAIPAGTGYTF. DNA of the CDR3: TGCAGCGCCATCCCCGCCGGGACAGGGTACACCTTC.

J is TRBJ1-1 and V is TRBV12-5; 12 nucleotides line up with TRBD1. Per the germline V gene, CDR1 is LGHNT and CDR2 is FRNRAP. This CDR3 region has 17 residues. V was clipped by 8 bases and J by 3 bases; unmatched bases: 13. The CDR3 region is CASRPDRDRGQDTEAFF. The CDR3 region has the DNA TGTGCTAGTAGGCCAGACCGGGACAGGGGGCAGGACACTGAAGCTTTCTTT.

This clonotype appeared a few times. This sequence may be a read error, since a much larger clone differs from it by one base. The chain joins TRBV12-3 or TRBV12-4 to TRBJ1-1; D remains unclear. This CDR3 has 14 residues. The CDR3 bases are TGTGCCAACAGTTATAATCACCCCAACACTGAAGCTTTCTTT. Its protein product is CANSYNHPNTEAFF.

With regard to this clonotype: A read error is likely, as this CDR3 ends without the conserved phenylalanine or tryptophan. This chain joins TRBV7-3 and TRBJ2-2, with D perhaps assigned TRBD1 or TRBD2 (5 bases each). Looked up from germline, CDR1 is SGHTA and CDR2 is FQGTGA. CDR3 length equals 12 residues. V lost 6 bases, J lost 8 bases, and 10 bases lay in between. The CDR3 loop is CASRGEAGELFL. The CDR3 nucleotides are TGTGCCAGCAGGGGGGAAGCGGGGGAGCTGTTTTTG.

The chain's CDR3 is CASSYTDLAEAFF. The DNA of the CDR3 is TGTGCCAGCAGTTACACGGACTTAGCTGAAGCTTTCTTT. This chain connects TRBV25-1 to TRBJ1-1; D uncertain. Per germline, CDR1 MGHDK and CDR2 SYGVNS. The V end lost 5 bases, the J end lost 6 bases, and 13 bases lay between the germline ends. CDR3 length: 13 amino acids.

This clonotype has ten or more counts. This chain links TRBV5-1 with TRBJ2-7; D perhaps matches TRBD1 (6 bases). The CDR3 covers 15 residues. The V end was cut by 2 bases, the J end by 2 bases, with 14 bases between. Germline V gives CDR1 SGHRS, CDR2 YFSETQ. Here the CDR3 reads CASSLLGTSTYEQYF. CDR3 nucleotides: TGCGCCAGCAGCTTACTCGGGACATCTACCTACGAGCAGTACTTC.

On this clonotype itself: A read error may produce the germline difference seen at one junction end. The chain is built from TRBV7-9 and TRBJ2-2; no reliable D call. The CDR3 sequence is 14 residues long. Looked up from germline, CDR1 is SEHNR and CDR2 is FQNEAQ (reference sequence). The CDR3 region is CASSVWGHDGELFF. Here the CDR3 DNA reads TGCGCCAGCAGCGTGTGGGGTCACGACGGGGAGCTGTTTTTT.

The CDR3 nucleotides read TGTGCCAGCAGCGTTACACCGAGCGGGGGCGCCAGCACTTTCTTT. Amino acid sequence: CASSVTPSGGASTFF. V gene TRBV9 combines with J gene TRBJ1-1; a weak D match, TRBD1 (6 bases). V shed 2 bases and J shed 12 bases, with 23 bases lying between them. In germline, CDR1 is SGDLS, CDR2 YYNGEE. This CDR3 region has 15 residues.

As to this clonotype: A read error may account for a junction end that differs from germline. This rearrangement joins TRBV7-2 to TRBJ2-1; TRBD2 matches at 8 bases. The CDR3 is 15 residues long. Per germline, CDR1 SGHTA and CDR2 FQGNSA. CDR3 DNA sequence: TGTGCCAGCAACTTAGCGGGGATAGGAGTCAATGAGCAGTTCTTC. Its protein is CASNLAGIGVNEQFF.